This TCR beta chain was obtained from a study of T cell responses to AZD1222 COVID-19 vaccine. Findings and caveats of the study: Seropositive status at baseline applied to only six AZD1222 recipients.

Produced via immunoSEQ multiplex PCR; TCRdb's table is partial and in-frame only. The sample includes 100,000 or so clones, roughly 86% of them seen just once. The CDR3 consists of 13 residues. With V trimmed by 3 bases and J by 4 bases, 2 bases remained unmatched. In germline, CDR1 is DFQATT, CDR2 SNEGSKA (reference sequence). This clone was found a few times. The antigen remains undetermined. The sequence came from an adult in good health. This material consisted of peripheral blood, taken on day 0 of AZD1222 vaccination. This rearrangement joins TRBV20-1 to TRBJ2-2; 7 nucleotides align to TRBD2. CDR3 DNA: TGCAGTGCTAGTCGGGAGGTCACCGGGGAGCTGTTTTTT. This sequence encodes CSASREVTGELFF.